The T cell receptor beta chain under discussion was sequenced for a study of T cell responses to AZD1222 COVID-19 vaccine. Study-level points and caveats: In all cases, repertoires were sampled only after the peak T cell response. Of the AZD1222 recipients, only five to seven were seropositive at baseline. Spike-spanning, vaccine-associated CD4 TCRs were dominant at 160-218 and 743-854. Females made up more of the donors, who were largely white British, and clonal diversity may have come out too low.

This clone was picked up one time. As yet, its antigen is unknown. V shed 8 bases and J 7 bases; nucleotides not matched to a gene: 3. Germline values: CDR1 MNHEY, CDR2 SMNVEV (reference sequence). The CDR3 runs 14 residues. The repertoire was sequenced with immunoSEQ multiplex PCR; TCRdb's copy has only in-frame clones and lacks some. This sample has 120,000 to 150,000 clones, with 75% to 90% found just once. The sample in question was peripheral blood, obtained on day 0 of MenACWY control vaccination. This sequence was found in an adult in good health. The chain joins TRBV27 to TRBJ1-6; 12 positions match TRBD1. The CDR3 loop reads CASGGQGANSPLHF. CDR3 coding DNA: TGTGCCAGCGGGGGACAGGGGGCAAATTCACCCCTCCACTTT.